This T cell receptor beta chain was identified in a study of T cell repertoires in cytomegalovirus infection. Study observations and caveats: Within the response measured ex vivo, HLA-C-restricted CMV-specific TCR beta clonotypes were dominant.

TCRdb processed the reads anew with MiXCR; each CDR3 protein has one entry. This sample carries 560,000 or so distinct CDR3 sequences, more than 15% of them seen once, and the ten largest clones take roughly a quarter. This clonotype was recorded a few times. Its specificity is not known. CDR1 is MNHEY and CDR2 is SMNVEV in the germline V gene (reference sequence). The CDR3 runs 15 residues. The V segment lost 6 bases and the J segment 4 bases; nucleotides outside the gene matches: 9. Sample: CD8+ T cells from PBMCs. This TCR came from a human donor in good health (CMV status not recorded). Some clones in this sample may be carry-over from other donors' samples. The V gene is TRBV27, the J gene TRBJ1-1; 9 bases are shared with TRBD1. DNA of the CDR3: TGTGCCAGCAGCCCACAGGGGGCGCTGACCACTGAAGCTTTCTTT. Translation: CASSPQGALTTEAFF.